Sequencing of this T cell receptor (beta chain) was carried out in a study of OX40 agonist ivuxolimab in advanced cancers. Background on the study: The dose-escalation cohort had hepatocellular carcinoma, melanoma, renal cell or head and neck cancer. In three patients, partial responses were observed, one with hepatocellular carcinoma and two with cutaneous melanoma.

CDR3 length equals 14 residues. Germline CDR1 reads MNHEY; CDR2 reads SVGAGI. The V and J ends lost 5 bases and 7 bases respectively, with 15 bases between them. The table came from immunoSEQ multiplex PCR; TCRdb's copy has only in-frame clones and leaves some out. Of 95,000 or so clones listed, about 91% are singletons. This clone came up a few times. Baseline was the first blood sampling point, followed by cycle 4 day 1 and cycle 7 day 1. This specimen was CD4+ or CD8+ T cells sorted from blood, taken in a trial of the OX40 agonist ivuxolimab. The TCR sequence derives from an adult with an advanced solid tumor such as melanoma, head and neck, liver or kidney cancer. The chain carries TRBV6-5 and TRBJ1-5, with D possibly being TRBD1 (6 bases). CDR3 in amino acids: CASSPARGEQPQHF. The CDR3 bases are TGTGCCAGCAGTCCCGCCAGGGGTGAGCAGCCCCAGCATTTT.